These 13 T cell receptor beta chains were sequenced from one sample in a study of cytomegalovirus exposure and HLA in healthy donors. A multiplex PCR was run with 60 Vbeta primers and 13 Jbeta primers. Profiled with immunoSEQ multiplex PCR; TCRdb holds only in-frame clones, not every one. Of around 95,000 clones listed, approximately 74% are singletons. The specimen was PBMCs. The receptors come from a male donor in good health and CMV-seronegative.

This sequence joins TRBV6-5 and TRBJ2-2, with D tentatively TRBD1 (5 bases). The CDR3 runs 14 residues. Germline loops: CDR1 MNHEY, CDR2 SVGAGI. Trimming cost V 7 bases and J 3 bases, with 12 bases left between them. This CDR3 reads CASTIGHHTGELFF. CDR3 DNA: TGTGCCAGCACTATAGGACATCACACCGGGGAGCTGTTTTTT.

V is TRBV4-1 and J is TRBJ1-1, with D unresolved. Germline V gives CDR1 MGHRA, CDR2 YSYEKL. Trimming removed 1 base from V and 0 bases from J, with 6 bases in between. CDR3 length equals 14 residues. The CDR3 spells CASSQVAVNTEAFF. CDR3 DNA: TGCGCCAGCAGCCAAGTAGCAGTGAACACTGAAGCTTTCTTT.

The V gene is TRBV5-1, the J gene TRBJ1-1; 9 nucleotides agree with TRBD1. V was clipped by 4 bases and J by 11 bases; unmatched bases: 9. The CDR3 extends over 13 amino acids. Germline CDR1 SGHRS, CDR2 YFSETQ. The CDR3 DNA reads as TGCGCCAGCAGCGGGACAGGGAATTATAAGGCTTTCTTT. Its translation: CASSGTGNYKAFF.

V gene TRBV6-5 combines with J gene TRBJ2-2; D remains ambiguous. Germline loops: CDR1 MNHEY, CDR2 SVGAGI. V was trimmed by 2 bases and J by 5 bases, leaving 15 bases between them. CDR3 length equals 16 residues. The CDR3 nucleotides are TGTGCCAGCAGTTACGGATCCCCCTCGGAGACCGGGGAGCTGTTTTTT. Translated, it gives CASSYGSPSETGELFF.

The chain carries TRBV5-1 and TRBJ1-2, with TRBD1 identical over 8 bases. Germline V gene lookup returns CDR1 SGHRS and CDR2 YFSETQ. V lost 3 bases to trimming and J lost 5 bases; unmatched junction nucleotides: 6. The length of the CDR3 is 14 residues. The chain's CDR3 is CASSSGQAEYGYTF. CDR3 DNA: TGCGCCAGCAGCTCGGGACAGGCCGAATATGGCTACACCTTC.

The chain is built from TRBV30 and TRBJ2-7, with D perhaps matching TRBD1 (6 bases). Germline V gene data show CDR1 as GTSNPN and CDR2 as SVGIG (reference sequence). CDR3 length: 11 amino acids. V lost 2 bases to trimming and J lost 5 bases, with 7 bases between them. The CDR3 loop is CAWSRQDEQYF. Here the CDR3 DNA reads TGTGCCTGGAGTAGACAGGACGAGCAGTACTTC.

This chain uses TRBV7-9 with TRBJ2-2, with 8 bases that match TRBD1. CDR1 and CDR2 from the germline V gene are SEHNR and FQNEAQ (reference sequence). The CDR3 runs 15 residues. Losses at the gene ends were 1 base for V and 6 bases for J; bases not matched to a gene: 4. CDR3 coding DNA: TGTGCCAGCAGCTTAGAGGACAGGGCGCCCGGGGAGCTGTTTTTT. Translation: CASSLEDRAPGELFF. Based on the CDR3 plus reference TRBV7-9 and TRBJ2-2, the full variable domain is DTGVSQNPRHKITKRGQNVTFRCDPISEHNRLYWYRQTLGQGPEFLTYFQNEAQLEKSRLLSDRFSAERPKGSFSTLEIQRTEQGDSAMYLCASSLEDRAPGELFFGEGSRLTVL.

The CDR3 protein is CASSDYRVSPYGYTF. The CDR3 DNA is TGTGCCAGCAGTGATTATCGGGTTTCCCCCTATGGCTACACCTTC. The V gene is TRBV25-1, the J gene TRBJ1-2; D uncertain. V was shortened by 3 bases and J by 4 bases, with 15 bases between the two germline ends. The CDR3 runs 15 residues. Per germline, CDR1 MGHDK and CDR2 SYGVNS.

The chain uses TRBV29-1 and TRBJ2-1; TRBD2 matches 7 bases. Trimming at V came to 2 bases and at J to 9 bases, leaving 13 bases not matched to a gene. This CDR3 comprises 15 residues. Germline assignment: CDR1 SQVTM and CDR2 ANQGSEA. CDR3 loop: CSVEKGSGKVGEQFF. The CDR3 nucleotides are TGCAGCGTTGAAAAGGGGAGCGGGAAGGTAGGTGAGCAGTTCTTC.

This clone came up a few times. The V and J genes are TRBV10-3 and TRBJ1-1; 9 nucleotides match TRBD1. The CDR3 loop spans 15 amino acids. Trimming at V came to 3 bases and at J to 0 bases, leaving 2 bases not matched to a gene. Germline values: CDR1 ENHRY, CDR2 SYGVKD. The CDR3 reads CAISEGDRVNTEAFF. The CDR3 nucleotides read TGTGCCATCAGTGAAGGGGACAGGGTGAACACTGAAGCTTTCTTT.

This rearrangement joins TRBV29-1 to TRBJ2-3, with no clear D. Germline-derived CDR1 and CDR2 are SQVTM and ANQGSEA. Trimming cost V 4 bases and J 0 bases, with 5 bases left between them. The CDR3 extends over 12 amino acids. CDR3: CSVGRSTDTQYF. Written as DNA, the CDR3 is TGCAGCGTTGGGCGGAGCACAGATACGCAGTATTTT.

The chain combines TRBV10-3 with TRBJ2-1; the D is unclear. CDR1 ENHRY and CDR2 SYGVKD come from the germline V gene. Trimming took 5 bases from V and 15 from J, leaving 23 bases between them. This CDR3 has 14 residues. The CDR3 sequence: CAISNSNPPRGLFF. As DNA, the CDR3 is TGTGCCATCAGTAACTCTAACCCTCCTAGAGGCCTGTTCTTC.

This clone was recorded a few times. CDR3 loop: CASSPPGKTNYGYTF. DNA for the CDR3: TGTGCCAGCAGCCCCCCCGGGAAGACAAACTATGGCTACACCTTC. The chain recombines TRBV9 with TRBJ1-2; D is undetermined. The CDR3 length is 15 residues. Germline CDR1 and CDR2: SGDLS and YYNGEE. V was shortened by 4 bases and J by 2 bases, with 15 bases between the two germline ends.